This passage covers 22 T cell receptor beta chains from one sample sequenced in a study of post-analysis software for immune sequencing data. Included in the TCR beta cDNA libraries were unique molecular identifiers. TCRdb passed the PCR reads through MiXCR, listing each CDR3 protein once. The table records 700,000 to 800,000 distinct CDR3 sequences, about 27% of them present only once. Study results and limitations: Comparison of patients with controls showed 4 to 6 TRBV segments more frequent in patients, TRBV5-6, TRBV5-1 and TRBV20-1 among them.

The antigens these receptors bind are not known. Material: blood. The receptors come from a girl aged 5-17 years with multiple sclerosis.

The sample holds a few counts of this clonotype. The V gene is TRBV20-1, the J gene TRBJ2-1; 11 nucleotides match TRBD2. Germline V lookup: CDR1 DFQATT, CDR2 SNEGSKA (reference sequence). Trimming took 6 bases from V and 9 from J; bases not matched to a gene: 13. The CDR3 totals 15 residues. Written as DNA, the CDR3 is TGCAGTGCCACCCGACTAACTAGCGGGAGTTTTGAGCAGTTCTTC. Translating gives CSATRLTSGSFEQFF.

A single count supports this clonotype. This may be a read error: a much more frequent sequence differs by one nucleotide. CDR3 DNA sequence: TGCGCCAGCAGCCGTTCAGTCTTGGGACCCAGGTACAATGAGCAGTACTTC. This gives the protein CASSRSVLGPRYNEQYF. J is TRBJ2-1 and V is TRBV4-3; either TRBD1 or TRBD2 may fit D (5 bases each). The J call may be in error: the DNA end matches TRBJ2-7 better. CDR1 is LGHNA and CDR2 is YSLEER in the germline V gene. The CDR3 covers 17 residues.

This clonotype was seen once. CDR3 sequence reads: CSAQPPLGESYEQYF. The CDR3 bases are TGCAGTGCACAACCCCCGTTGGGGGAATCCTACGAGCAGTACTTC. This chain joins TRBV20-1 and TRBJ2-7; the D gene could be TRBD1 or TRBD2 (5 bases each). Trimming cost V 6 bases and J 1 base, with 19 bases left between them. This CDR3 comprises 15 residues. Germline CDR1 and CDR2: DFQATT and SNEGSKA (reference sequence).

The CDR3 DNA follows: TGTGCCAGCAGCTCGGAAGGACTAGATTACAATGAGCAGTTCTTC. Protein sequence: CASSSEGLDYNEQFF. V and J are TRBV7-2 and TRBJ2-1, with 7 nucleotides matching TRBD2. CDR1 SGHTA and CDR2 FQGNSA come from the germline V gene. The CDR3 length is 15 residues. V lost 4 bases and J lost 4; bases outside the gene matches: 7.

This clonotype was seen more than once but under ten times. This chain uses TRBV6-6 with TRBJ2-7, with D possibly TRBD1 on 6 matching bases. This CDR3 is 12 amino acids long. Trimming removed 5 bases at V and 6 bases at J, with 11 bases between. CDR1 and CDR2 from the germline V gene are MNHNY and SVGAGI (reference sequence). The CDR3 sequence is CASSPPQGEQYF. In DNA form, the CDR3 reads TGTGCCAGCAGTCCGCCACAGGGCGAGCAGTACTTC.

The chain carries TRBV4-1 and TRBJ2-1, with D unclear. With 0 bases removed from V and 6 bases from J, the gap between germline ends came to 15 bases. Germline V CDR1 and CDR2: MGHRA, YSYEKL. The CDR3 is 16 amino acids. The CDR3 protein is CASSQDPAGRINEQFF. The CDR3 DNA reads TGCGCCAGCAGCCAAGATCCAGCCGGGCGGATCAATGAGCAGTTCTTC.

This sequence joins TRBV20-1 and TRBJ1-5, with D unclear. Deletions cut 0 bases from V and 1 base from J, with 10 bases between. The CDR3 has 15 amino acids. Germline V CDR1 and CDR2: DFQATT, SNEGSKA (reference sequence). The CDR3 spells CSARDMDDSNQPQHF. CDR3 coding DNA: TGCAGTGCTAGAGATATGGATGACAGCAATCAGCCCCAGCATTTT.

The chain combines TRBV20-1 with TRBJ2-3, with 8 nucleotides matching TRBD2. Unmatched junction bases numbered 5, after V lost 5 bases and J lost 1 base. CDR3 length: 14 residues. CDR1 and CDR2 (germline): DFQATT, SNEGSKA (reference sequence). The DNA of the CDR3 is TGCAGTGCTGAAGCGGGAGCGGGCACAGATACGCAGTATTTT. It specifies CSAEAGAGTDTQYF.

The chain links TRBV10-2 to TRBJ1-5; TRBD1 agrees at 7 bases. Germline V gives CDR1 WSHSY, CDR2 SAAADI. V lost 6 bases, J lost 9 bases, and 11 bases stayed unmatched. The CDR3 extends over 14 amino acids. CDR3: CASRPGQWPTPQHF. The DNA of the CDR3 is TGCGCCAGCAGGCCGGGACAGTGGCCCACGCCCCAGCATTTT.

This chain joins TRBV15 and TRBJ2-4, with 8 bases lining up with TRBD1. This CDR3 has 16 amino acids. Per the germline V gene, CDR1 is LNHNV and CDR2 is YYDKDF (reference sequence). The V gene end was trimmed by 4 bases and the J gene end by 2 bases; junction bases not matched to a gene: 7. As DNA, the CDR3 is TGTGCCACCAGCAATGCCGGGACAGGAACCAAAAACATTCAGTACTTC. Its protein is CATSNAGTGTKNIQYF.

This clonotype has more than one count but fewer than ten. The V call is TRBV29-1, the J call TRBJ2-1, with 10 bases that match TRBD2. The CDR3 contains 14 residues. Unmatched junction bases numbered 6, after V lost 4 bases and J lost 6 bases. In germline, CDR1 is SQVTM, CDR2 ANQGSEA. CDR3 residues: CSVAELAGPNEQFF. DNA of the CDR3: TGCAGCGTTGCCGAACTAGCGGGACCCAATGAGCAGTTCTTC.

The V gene is TRBV27, the J gene TRBJ2-7; D may be TRBD1 or TRBD2 (5 bases each). Trimming removed 8 bases at V and 4 bases at J, with 21 bases between. The CDR3 extends over 15 amino acids. Germline assignment: CDR1 MNHEY and CDR2 SMNVEV (reference sequence). The CDR3 bases are TGTGCCAGCGCCAAAATTTTCCGGGGCGCTTACGAGCAGTACTTC. It encodes CASAKIFRGAYEQYF.

J is TRBJ1-6 and V is TRBV25-1; D perhaps matches TRBD1 (5 bases). Germline CDR1 is MGHDK and CDR2 is SYGVNS. The CDR3 length is 14 residues. The ends were cut back, 6 bases at V and 9 bases at J, with 15 bases in the middle. CDR3 in DNA: TGTGCCAGCAGAGGGGCGGCCAAGGGTTCACCCCTCCACTTT. This codes for CASRGAAKGSPLHF.

This clonotype was observed a few times. This chain uses TRBV10-3 with TRBJ1-1; the match to TRBD1 covers 7 bases. The CDR3 totals 17 residues. Germline V gene data show CDR1 as ENHRY and CDR2 as SYGVKD. J lost 0 bases, V lost 0 bases, and 7 bases had no gene match. The CDR3 is CAISESRQGVMNTEAFF. CDR3 in DNA: TGTGCCATCAGTGAGTCGAGACAGGGTGTTATGAACACTGAAGCTTTCTTT.

The rearrangement uses TRBV6-4 and TRBJ1-5, with a possible D match to TRBD1 (6 bases). The CDR3 is 16 amino acids. Germline-derived CDR1 and CDR2 are MRHNA and SNTAGT. Between the trimmed V and J ends, which lost 3 bases and 1 base, there was a span of 13 bases. CDR3 sequence reads: CASSEGARRSNQPQHF. CDR3 nucleotides: TGTGCCAGCAGTGAGGGGGCACGGAGGAGCAATCAGCCCCAGCATTTT.

The chain employs TRBV25-1 and TRBJ2-5; 11 nucleotides match TRBD1. V lost 1 base to trimming and J lost 4 bases; unmatched junction nucleotides: 5. This CDR3 is built from 16 residues. Germline V gene data show CDR1 as MGHDK and CDR2 as SYGVNS. CDR3 sequence (DNA): TGTGCCAGCAGTGAATGGTTGGACAGGGGGCGAGAGACCCAGTACTTC. It encodes CASSEWLDRGRETQYF.

The chain couples TRBV28 to TRBJ2-4; TRBD1 agrees at 8 bases. The CDR3 runs 14 residues. V was clipped by 1 base and J by 15 bases; unmatched bases: 11. Germline V CDR1 and CDR2: MDHEN, SYDVKM. Here the CDR3 DNA reads TGTGCCAGCAGTTTATCAGGGGGCACGCTTCGAAGGTACTTC. Its translation is CASSLSGGTLRRYF.

This clonotype was detected a few times. This chain connects TRBV2 to TRBJ2-7, with D tentatively TRBD1 (5 bases). CDR1 SNHLY and CDR2 FYNNEI come from the germline V gene. The CDR3 is 14 amino acids. Trimming pared 6 bases from V and 2 bases from J, leaving 14 bases between. The CDR3 protein is CASRTQVPPYEQYF. Written as DNA, the CDR3 is TGTGCCAGCAGGACACAGGTTCCCCCCTACGAGCAGTACTTC.

This clonotype was seen more than once but under ten times. This sequence joins TRBV11-2 and TRBJ2-7, with D perhaps matching TRBD2 (5 bases). The V gene lost 0 bases and the J gene lost 6 bases, with 18 bases spanning the gap. This CDR3 has 16 residues. The V gene's germline CDR1 is SGHAT and CDR2 FQNNGV. The CDR3 nucleotides read TGTGCCAGCAGCTTAGAACTCGCTAGCATTCCGTTCGAGCAGTACTTC. Its protein product is CASSLELASIPFEQYF.

The rearrangement links TRBV5-1 to TRBJ2-5, with D tentatively TRBD1 or TRBD2 (5 bases each). The CDR3 consists of 15 residues. CDR1 is SGHRS, CDR2 YFSETQ, per germline. V gave up 0 bases and J gave up 5 bases, with 14 bases separating them. CDR3 sequence (DNA): TGCGCCAGCAGCTTGGTGGGGGATCCGAGGGAGACCCAGTACTTC. It codes for CASSLVGDPRETQYF.

The table lists this clonotype with a few counts. The rearrangement links TRBV12-3 or TRBV12-4 to TRBJ1-4; 10 nucleotides align to TRBD1. The ends lost 3 bases at V and 7 bases at J; junction bases unmatched: 2. There are 14 residues in the CDR3. CDR3 sequence (DNA): TGTGCCAGCAGTTTGGGACAGGGGTTTGAAAAACTGTTTTTT. It translates to CASSLGQGFEKLFF.

In its sample, this clonotype was seen a few times. The rearrangement uses TRBV10-3 and TRBJ2-7, with D perhaps matching TRBD1 (6 bases). The germline CDR1 and CDR2 sequences are ENHRY and SYGVKD. V was pared by 4 bases and J by 7 bases, with 14 bases between. The CDR3 contains 13 residues. The CDR3 sequence: CAISVTGPEEQYF. As DNA, the CDR3 is TGTGCCATCAGTGTAACAGGGCCTGAAGAGCAGTACTTC.